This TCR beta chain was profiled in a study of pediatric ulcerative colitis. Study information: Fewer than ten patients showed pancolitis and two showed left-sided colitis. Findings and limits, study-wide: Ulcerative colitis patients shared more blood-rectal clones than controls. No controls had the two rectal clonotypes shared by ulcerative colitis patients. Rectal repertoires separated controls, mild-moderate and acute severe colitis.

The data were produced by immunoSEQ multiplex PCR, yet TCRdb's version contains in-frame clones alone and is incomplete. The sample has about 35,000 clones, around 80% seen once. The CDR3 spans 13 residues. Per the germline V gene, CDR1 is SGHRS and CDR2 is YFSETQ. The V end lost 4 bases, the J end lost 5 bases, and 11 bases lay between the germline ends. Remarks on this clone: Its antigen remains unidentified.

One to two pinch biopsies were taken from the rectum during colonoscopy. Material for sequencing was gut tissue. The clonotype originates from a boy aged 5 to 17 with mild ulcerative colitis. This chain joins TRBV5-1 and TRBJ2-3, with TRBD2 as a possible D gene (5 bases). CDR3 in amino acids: CASSRGREDTQYF. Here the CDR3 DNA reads TGCGCCAGCAGCCGGGGTAGGGAAGATACGCAGTATTTT.